A selection of T cell receptor beta chains follows, all from one sample in a study of cytomegalovirus exposure and HLA in healthy donors. Produced via immunoSEQ multiplex PCR; TCRdb's table is partial and in-frame only. The data show nearly 100,000 clones, less than 10% seen once. What was sequenced was PBMCs. Every receptor here comes from a man aged 45-65 years in good health and CMV-seropositive. CDR3s include the opening cysteine and the closing phenylalanine or tryptophan. Fields, in order: CDR3 length, V gene, J gene, clone size, D gene, CDR3 protein, CDR3 DNA. The D gene is left open where the match is weak. Size is stated for part of the rows, as once, few or many counts, or as a class when the clone is expanded.

14	TRBV6-5	TRBJ1-5	few	TRBD1	CASSFGQGDQPQHF	TGTGCCAGCAGTTTCGGACAGGGGGATCAGCCCCAGCATTTT
14	TRBV10-3	TRBJ2-7	few	TRBD1	CAISPGTGGIEQYF	TGTGCCATCAGCCCCGGGACAGGGGGTATCGAGCAGTACTTC
10	TRBV20-1	TRBJ2-5	NA	NA	CSTGQETQYF	TGCAGTACAGGGCAAGAGACCCAGTACTTC
15	TRBV10-3	TRBJ2-1	NA	NA	CAISVGREVYNEQFF	TGTGCCATCAGTGTTGGGCGGGAAGTCTACAATGAGCAGTTCTTC
12	TRBV9	TRBJ2-3	NA	NA	CASSQSTDTQYF	TGTGCCAGCAGCCAAAGCACAGATACGCAGTATTTT
15	TRBV6-6	TRBJ1-1	NA	NA	CASSLSRPRNTEAFF	TGTGCCAGCAGTTTATCGCGGCCCAGGAACACTGAAGCTTTCTTT
10	TRBV7-2	TRBJ2-1	few	NA	CASSFYEQFF	TGTGCCAGCAGCTTCTATGAGCAGTTCTTC
15	TRBV7-2	TRBJ2-7	NA	NA	CASSLGGGREYEQYF	TGTGCCAGCAGCTTAGGGGGGGGGCGGGAATACGAGCAGTACTTC
14	TRBV30	TRBJ1-2	few	NA	CAWRAQGLNYGYTF	TGTGCCTGGAGGGCACAGGGCCTTAACTATGGCTACACCTTC
11	TRBV14	TRBJ2-4	NA	TRBD2	CASSQERGGDF	TGTGCCAGCAGCCAAGAAAGGGGAGGGGACTTC
19	TRBV4-2	TRBJ2-4	few	TRBD2	CASSQDGTSGRAGINIQYF	TGTGCCAGCAGCCAAGATGGGACTAGCGGGAGGGCCGGGATAAACATTCAGTACTTC
14	TRBV29-1	TRBJ2-1	few	TRBD2	CSVSPAGAYNEQFF	TGCAGCGTTTCCCCAGCGGGAGCCTACAATGAGCAGTTCTTC